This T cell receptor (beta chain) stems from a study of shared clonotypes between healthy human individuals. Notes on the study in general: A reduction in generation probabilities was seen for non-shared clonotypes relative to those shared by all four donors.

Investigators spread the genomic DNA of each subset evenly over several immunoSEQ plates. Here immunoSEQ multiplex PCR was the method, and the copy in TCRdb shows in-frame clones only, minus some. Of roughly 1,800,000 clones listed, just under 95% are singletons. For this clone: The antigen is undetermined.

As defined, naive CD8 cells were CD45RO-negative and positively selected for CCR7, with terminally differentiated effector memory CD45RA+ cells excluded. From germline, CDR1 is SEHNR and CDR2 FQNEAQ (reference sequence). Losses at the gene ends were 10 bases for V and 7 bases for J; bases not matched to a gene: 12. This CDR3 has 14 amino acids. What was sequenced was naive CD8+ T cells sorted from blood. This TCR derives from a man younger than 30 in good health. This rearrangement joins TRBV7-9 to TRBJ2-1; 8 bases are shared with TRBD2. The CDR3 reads CATPPGGGLNEQFF. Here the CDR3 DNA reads TGTGCCACCCCCCCGGGGGGGGGCCTGAATGAGCAGTTCTTC.